This TCR beta chain was captured by sequencing in a study of CD8 T cells in ankylosing spondylitis. General study points: Significant enrichment of disease-linked clones was reportedly seen in matched ankylosing spondylitis synovial fluid. A motif of 7 to 9 highly homologous TCR beta variants was seen as apparently characteristic of ankylosing spondylitis blood. Clones linked to disease, bearing a CD8+ phenotype, were relatively rare in peripheral blood. Several of the motif variants were reported before in synovial fluid and blood from reactive arthritis.

Of note for this clonotype: Antigen unknown.

Looked up from germline, CDR1 is SGHKS and CDR2 is YYEKEE (reference sequence). The V end lost 0 bases, the J end lost 5 bases, and 11 bases lay between the germline ends. The CDR3 contains 14 residues. TCRdb used MiXCR to reprocess the 5' RACE reads, holding one entry per CDR3 protein. Counted here are 800,000 to 900,000 distinct CDR3 sequences, 12% occurring once; the ten biggest clones make up approximately 0.46%. The sequencing input was blood, either unsorted or a sorted T cell fraction (not recorded which). V and J are TRBV5-5 and TRBJ2-5, with a tentative D call TRBD2 (6 bases). This clonotype originated in a male donor with ankylosing spondylitis. CDR3 loop: CASSLVSGAETQYF. The DNA of the CDR3 is TGTGCCAGCAGCTTGGTTTCGGGAGCCGAGACCCAGTACTTC.